This T cell receptor (beta chain) came from a study of cytomegalovirus exposure and HLA in healthy donors. The CDR3 is 13 amino acids. V lost 3 bases and J 2 bases, leaving 7 bases between the germline ends. The germline gives CDR1 MNHEY, CDR2 SMNVEV (reference sequence). A multiplex PCR was run with 60 Vbeta primers and 13 Jbeta primers. Clones were sequenced by immunoSEQ multiplex PCR, and TCRdb holds only the in-frame ones, with some missing. In the table there are about 200,000 clones, roughly 77% of which are singletons. This receptor was obtained from a woman aged 45-65 years in good health and CMV-seronegative. Specimen: PBMCs. The gene calls are TRBV27 and TRBJ1-2; TRBD1 might be the D (5 bases). CDR3 in DNA: TGTGCCAGCAGTTTTGCAGGGAACTATGGCTACACCTTC. This translates into CASSFAGNYGYTF.